The rows below give T cell receptor beta chains drawn from one sample of a study of blood T cells in healthy people across ages. TCRdb redid the calling of the 5' RACE reads with MiXCR, one entry per CDR3 protein. The data hold roughly 800,000 distinct CDR3 sequences, with about 26% observed a single time. These data were likewise used in another study, on T cells of mothers and their children.

The material sequenced was blood. These receptors were collected from a boy aged 5-17 years in good health. The CDR3 runs from the conserved cysteine through the conserved F or W. Each record gives: clone size, J gene, D gene, V gene, CDR3 protein, CDR3 DNA. D genes are given only for firm matches. Clone size appears in some rows only: once, few, many, or a class for an expanded clone.

abundance: few; j_gene: TRBJ1-1; d_gene: -; v_gene: TRBV6-6; CDR3aa: CASSYTQGRGTEAFF; CDR3nt: TGTGCCAGCAGTTACACACAGGGTAGGGGCACTGAAGCTTTCTTT
abundance: -; j_gene: TRBJ1-6; d_gene: TRBD1; v_gene: TRBV20-1; CDR3aa: CSARGQGGNSPLHF; CDR3nt: TGCAGTGCCCGAGGACAGGGAGGTAATTCACCCCTCCACTTT
abundance: many; j_gene: TRBJ1-5; d_gene: TRBD1; v_gene: TRBV28; CDR3aa: CASSPRQGGQPQHF; CDR3nt: TGTGCCAGCAGTCCCAGACAGGGTGGCCAGCCCCAGCATTTT
abundance: few; j_gene: TRBJ1-2; d_gene: -; v_gene: TRBV6-5; CDR3aa: CASTPGRIVYGYTF; CDR3nt: TGTGCCAGCACCCCAGGGCGTATAGTGTATGGCTACACCTTC
abundance: -; j_gene: TRBJ2-2; d_gene: -; v_gene: TRBV7-6; CDR3aa: CASSLVGPASGELFF; CDR3nt: TGTGCCAGCAGCTTGGTGGGGCCCGCCTCCGGGGAGCTGTTTTTT
abundance: few; j_gene: TRBJ2-2; d_gene: -; v_gene: TRBV10-3; CDR3aa: CAMSGGRGTGELFF; CDR3nt: TGTGCCATGTCCGGGGGGCGTGGCACCGGGGAGCTGTTTTTT
abundance: -; j_gene: TRBJ2-7; d_gene: -; v_gene: TRBV10-3; CDR3aa: CAAGPSPSEQYF; CDR3nt: TGTGCCGCCGGCCCATCTCCGAGCGAGCAGTACTTC
abundance: -; j_gene: TRBJ2-4; d_gene: TRBD2; v_gene: TRBV29-1; CDR3aa: CSVEGGGGRLAKNIQYF; CDR3nt: TGCAGCGTTGAAGGGGGCGGGGGGCGACTAGCCAAAAACATTCAGTACTTC
abundance: -; j_gene: TRBJ2-1; d_gene: -; v_gene: TRBV7-2; CDR3aa: CASSPRRTSYNEQFF; CDR3nt: TGTGCCAGCAGTCCTCGCCGGACTTCCTACAATGAGCAGTTCTTC
abundance: few; j_gene: TRBJ2-2; d_gene: TRBD2; v_gene: TRBV28; CDR3aa: CASSRTSGGYTGELFF; CDR3nt: TGTGCCAGCAGCCGGACTAGCGGGGGATACACCGGGGAGCTGTTTTTT
abundance: few; j_gene: TRBJ1-5; d_gene: -; v_gene: TRBV7-2; CDR3aa: CASSFGSLGYQPQHF; CDR3nt: TGTGCCAGCAGCTTCGGCAGCCTGGGGTATCAGCCCCAGCATTTT
abundance: -; j_gene: TRBJ2-5; d_gene: -; v_gene: TRBV6-1; CDR3aa: CTTDGARETQYF; CDR3nt: TGTACCACGGACGGAGCCCGAGAGACCCAGTACTTC
abundance: few; j_gene: TRBJ2-1; d_gene: -; v_gene: TRBV28; CDR3aa: CASMRSAGAQYNEQFF; CDR3nt: TGTGCCAGCATGCGGTCGGCGGGGGCGCAATACAATGAGCAGTTCTTC
abundance: -; j_gene: TRBJ1-1; d_gene: TRBD1; v_gene: TRBV7-9; CDR3aa: CASRGGKGQFSEAFF; CDR3nt: TGTGCCAGCAGGGGGGGGAAGGGACAGTTCTCTGAAGCTTTCTTT
abundance: few; j_gene: TRBJ2-5; d_gene: TRBD2; v_gene: TRBV6-2/TRBV6-3; CDR3aa: CASSYRWMRSGGAETQYF; CDR3nt: TGTGCCAGCAGTTACCGCTGGATGCGCAGCGGGGGGGCGGAGACCCAGTACTTC
abundance: few; j_gene: TRBJ2-3; d_gene: TRBD2; v_gene: TRBV9; CDR3aa: CASSSTSGGQTQYF; CDR3nt: TGTGCCAGCAGCTCTACTAGCGGGGGTCAGACGCAGTATTTT
abundance: -; j_gene: TRBJ2-5; d_gene: -; v_gene: TRBV18; CDR3aa: CASSPGSTETQYF; CDR3nt: TGTGCCAGCTCCCCGGGCAGTACGGAGACCCAGTACTTC
abundance: -; j_gene: TRBJ2-2; d_gene: -; v_gene: TRBV3-1; CDR3aa: CASSPRGQSATGELFF; CDR3nt: TGTGCCAGCAGCCCCAGAGGTCAATCGGCCACCGGGGAGCTGTTTTTT
abundance: -; j_gene: TRBJ2-1; d_gene: -; v_gene: TRBV20-1; CDR3aa: CSAPPSASYEQFF; CDR3nt: TGCAGTGCCCCCCCCTCGGCTAGCTATGAGCAGTTCTTC
abundance: -; j_gene: TRBJ2-7; d_gene: -; v_gene: TRBV20-1; CDR3aa: CSASPAGSQAEQYF; CDR3nt: TGCAGTGCTAGTCCCGCCGGGTCTCAGGCCGAGCAGTACTTC
abundance: -; j_gene: TRBJ2-1; d_gene: -; v_gene: TRBV11-2; CDR3aa: CASSSNLGGGFYNEQFF; CDR3nt: TGTGCCAGCAGCTCCAACCTCGGGGGCGGCTTCTACAATGAGCAGTTCTTC
abundance: -; j_gene: TRBJ2-7; d_gene: -; v_gene: TRBV29-1; CDR3aa: CSVEAQGGGEQYF; CDR3nt: TGCAGCGTTGAGGCCCAGGGGGGCGGCGAGCAGTACTTC
abundance: few; j_gene: TRBJ2-7; d_gene: -; v_gene: TRBV28; CDR3aa: CASRTSRDEQYF; CDR3nt: TGTGCCAGCAGGACCTCCAGGGACGAGCAGTACTTC
abundance: -; j_gene: TRBJ2-2; d_gene: -; v_gene: TRBV29-1; CDR3aa: CGGGVRGVSGELFF; CDR3nt: TGCGGGGGAGGAGTCAGGGGGGTGTCCGGGGAGCTGTTTTTT
abundance: many; j_gene: TRBJ2-5; d_gene: TRBD2; v_gene: TRBV29-1; CDR3aa: CSVEGSGGQETQYF; CDR3nt: TGCAGCGTTGAGGGTAGCGGGGGGCAAGAGACCCAGTACTTC
abundance: -; j_gene: TRBJ2-5; d_gene: TRBD2; v_gene: TRBV7-2; CDR3aa: CASSLEWRGGRETQYF; CDR3nt: TGTGCCAGCAGCCTAGAATGGCGGGGGGGCCGAGAGACCCAGTACTTC
abundance: -; j_gene: TRBJ2-6; d_gene: -; v_gene: TRBV20-1; CDR3aa: CSAKVPSGANVLTF; CDR3nt: TGCAGTGCCAAGGTTCCATCTGGGGCCAACGTCCTGACTTTC
abundance: -; j_gene: TRBJ2-3; d_gene: TRBD2; v_gene: TRBV9; CDR3aa: CASSGTSGGSTDTQYF; CDR3nt: TGTGCCAGCAGCGGAACTAGCGGGGGTAGCACAGATACGCAGTATTTT
abundance: few; j_gene: TRBJ2-6; d_gene: -; v_gene: TRBV5-1; CDR3aa: CASSPSGVSSGANVLTF; CDR3nt: TGCGCCAGCAGCCCCAGTGGGGTAAGCTCTGGGGCCAACGTCCTGACTTTC
abundance: -; j_gene: TRBJ2-1; d_gene: TRBD1; v_gene: TRBV10-3; CDR3aa: CAISAGTGKSGEQFF; CDR3nt: TGTGCCATCAGTGCTGGGACAGGGAAAAGTGGTGAGCAGTTCTTC
abundance: few; j_gene: TRBJ1-6; d_gene: -; v_gene: TRBV28; CDR3aa: CASSPGSPLHF; CDR3nt: TGTGCCAGCAGTCCTGGCTCACCCCTCCACTTT
abundance: -; j_gene: TRBJ1-6; d_gene: -; v_gene: TRBV9; CDR3aa: CASSVNFRNSPLHF; CDR3nt: TGTGCCAGCAGCGTTAATTTCCGGAATTCACCCCTCCACTTT
abundance: -; j_gene: TRBJ2-3; d_gene: -; v_gene: TRBV2; CDR3aa: CAGSTEYTDTQYF; CDR3nt: TGTGCCGGCTCGACAGAATACACAGATACGCAGTATTTT
abundance: -; j_gene: TRBJ2-5; d_gene: TRBD2; v_gene: TRBV3-1; CDR3aa: CASSQDRSGGYQETQYF; CDR3nt: TGTGCCAGCAGCCAAGATAGAAGCGGGGGGTACCAAGAGACCCAGTACTTC
abundance: -; j_gene: TRBJ1-4; d_gene: TRBD1; v_gene: TRBV20-1; CDR3aa: CSAQLATGGVNEKLFF; CDR3nt: TGCAGTGCTCAATTGGCTACAGGGGGCGTTAATGAAAAACTGTTTTTT
abundance: -; j_gene: TRBJ1-2; d_gene: -; v_gene: TRBV19; CDR3aa: CASSPGLGGWYGYTF; CDR3nt: TGTGCCAGTAGCCCCGGCCTCGGAGGGTGGTATGGCTACACCTTC
abundance: -; j_gene: TRBJ2-7; d_gene: TRBD1; v_gene: TRBV14; CDR3aa: CASSRQGAFSYEQYF; CDR3nt: TGTGCCAGCAGCCGACAGGGGGCCTTTTCCTACGAGCAGTACTTC
abundance: few; j_gene: TRBJ2-2; d_gene: -; v_gene: TRBV28; CDR3aa: CASSGDGNTGELFF; CDR3nt: TGTGCCAGCAGTGGGGACGGTAACACCGGGGAGCTGTTTTTT
abundance: many; j_gene: TRBJ2-1; d_gene: TRBD2; v_gene: TRBV5-1; CDR3aa: CASSRRGGSNEQFF; CDR3nt: TGCGCCAGCAGTCGGCGGGGGGGATCTAATGAGCAGTTCTTC
abundance: many; j_gene: TRBJ2-1; d_gene: -; v_gene: TRBV27; CDR3aa: CASTFRDETLQEQFF; CDR3nt: TGTGCCAGCACCTTCCGGGACGAAACCCTCCAGGAGCAGTTCTTC
abundance: -; j_gene: TRBJ2-5; d_gene: -; v_gene: TRBV20-1; CDR3aa: CSARDLRLREETQYF; CDR3nt: TGCAGTGCTAGAGATCTGCGACTGAGGGAAGAGACCCAGTACTTC
abundance: few; j_gene: TRBJ2-3; d_gene: -; v_gene: TRBV7-9; CDR3aa: CASSSSASTDTQYF; CDR3nt: TGTGCCAGCAGCTCGAGTGCTAGCACAGATACGCAGTATTTT
abundance: few; j_gene: TRBJ1-5; d_gene: -; v_gene: TRBV7-2; CDR3aa: CASSRGGSGKSIPAQHF; CDR3nt: TGTGCCAGCAGCCGGGGGGGCTCCGGGAAATCAATCCCAGCCCAGCATTTT
abundance: -; j_gene: TRBJ2-1; d_gene: TRBD2; v_gene: TRBV29-1; CDR3aa: CSVFGRLAGDSSYNEQFF; CDR3nt: TGCAGCGTTTTCGGGAGACTAGCGGGGGATAGCTCCTACAATGAGCAGTTCTTC
abundance: few; j_gene: TRBJ2-5; d_gene: TRBD2; v_gene: TRBV20-1; CDR3aa: CSAVAGSAWETQYF; CDR3nt: TGCAGTGCTGTAGCGGGGTCGGCCTGGGAGACCCAGTACTTC
abundance: few; j_gene: TRBJ2-5; d_gene: TRBD2; v_gene: TRBV14; CDR3aa: CASSQRGRGRVQETQYF; CDR3nt: TGTGCCAGCAGCCAACGCGGACGCGGGAGGGTCCAAGAGACCCAGTACTTC
abundance: few; j_gene: TRBJ2-5; d_gene: -; v_gene: TRBV20-1; CDR3aa: CSAKVSTSQETQYF; CDR3nt: TGCAGTGCTAAGGTTTCAACTAGCCAAGAGACCCAGTACTTC
abundance: -; j_gene: TRBJ2-7; d_gene: TRBD1; v_gene: TRBV11-3; CDR3aa: CASSQGQREQYF; CDR3nt: TGTGCCAGCAGCCAGGGACAGCGCGAGCAGTACTTC
abundance: few; j_gene: TRBJ1-4; d_gene: TRBD1; v_gene: TRBV12-3/TRBV12-4; CDR3aa: CASSINYRGPSEKLFF; CDR3nt: TGTGCCAGCAGCATAAATTACAGGGGGCCTTCTGAAAAACTGTTTTTT
abundance: few; j_gene: TRBJ1-1; d_gene: -; v_gene: TRBV5-1; CDR3aa: CASSLVLGGTEAFF; CDR3nt: TGCGCCAGCAGCTTGGTGCTCGGCGGCACTGAAGCTTTCTTT
abundance: -; j_gene: TRBJ2-1; d_gene: -; v_gene: TRBV5-1; CDR3aa: CASSLSGEGEQFF; CDR3nt: TGCGCCAGCAGCTTATCAGGGGAGGGTGAGCAGTTCTTC
abundance: few; j_gene: TRBJ2-5; d_gene: TRBD1; v_gene: TRBV28; CDR3aa: CASSPHRTGEETQYF; CDR3nt: TGTGCCAGCAGTCCCCACCGGACAGGGGAAGAGACCCAGTACTTC
abundance: few; j_gene: TRBJ2-2; d_gene: TRBD2; v_gene: TRBV5-1; CDR3aa: CASSFRETSSTGELFF; CDR3nt: TGCGCCAGCAGCTTTCGGGAGACTAGCTCCACCGGGGAGCTGTTTTTT
abundance: once; j_gene: TRBJ2-1; d_gene: -; v_gene: TRBV19; CDR3aa: CTSSAQTRSSYNEQFF; CDR3nt: TGTACCAGTAGTGCCCAGACTAGGAGCTCCTACAATGAGCAGTTCTTC
abundance: few; j_gene: TRBJ2-3; d_gene: -; v_gene: TRBV20-1; CDR3aa: CSALGAGDTQYF; CDR3nt: TGCAGTGCGTTGGGGGCCGGAGATACGCAGTATTTT